The text below deals with one T cell receptor beta chain. Its antigen remains undetermined. There are no base qualities to consult, and no much larger clone falls within one base. The trim is 1 base for V and 7 bases for J, with a gap of 14 bases between the germline ends. Including cysteine and phenylalanine, the CDR3 has 14 amino acids. The CDR3 DNA has 42 bases and is translated from base 1. In the germline V gene, CDR1 corresponds to SGHTA and CDR2 to FQGNSA. The sample is drawn from a study of blood T cell repertoires in COVID-19 (dated by TCRdb to the early 2020s). Context from the whole study: The collaborator samples originated in the United States, Italy and Spain and spanned the acute and convalescent phases of COVID-19. Where HLA class I and class II types were available, the types were taken from metadata supplied by the sample provider, not from assay-based typing. The samples were drawn from two sources: the first 160 participants of the ongoing ImmuneRACE study, and approximately 1,300 subjects contributed by 6 global collaborators. The repertoires were made available in a free public database intended to serve as a resource for research on the immune response to SARS-CoV-2. Nearly every sample came with metadata listing a de-identified subject ID, COVID-19 status, age in years and sex. The material from the prospective study consisted of cDNA or gDNA derived from T cells, B-cell-depleted T cells, or PBMCs. Subjects who had been exposed to COVID-19, were actively infected with it, or had recovered from it provided the deeply sampled blood TCRbeta repertoires that made up the dataset.

Each collaborating institution followed its own protocols to collect whole blood in K2EDTA tubes. For TCRbeta analysis, collaborators shipped samples in one of three forms: frozen whole blood, isolated PBMCs, or DNA extracted from either of those sample types. The immunoSEQ Assay, a bias-controlled multiplex PCR, was used to amplify TCRbeta CDR3 regions from genomic DNA. On the study's bioinformatics: The number of nucleated cells in each sample was estimated by amplification of reference gene primers within the assay. To quantify the absolute abundance of each unique TCRbeta CDR3 rearrangement, sequence reads were collapsed and filtered. For each sample, productive Simpson clonality was calculated by taking the square root of Simpson's diversity index across productive rearrangements. In TCRdb, the immuneACCESS table is reduced to in-frame sequences with V and J assigned. These tables do not hold every clone; where another copy was compared, an unresolved V gene accounts for under half, and the others remain unexplained. The DNA was the basis for D and trimming; V, J and clone size are from that table. The table for this sample lists some 160,000 clones; 75% to 85% of them were counted only once. The ten biggest clones cover more than 1.5% of the sample.

The study at large found these results: The quantity of clinical and demographic metadata differed by source and by participant and was supplied without curation.

What was sequenced was peripheral blood. The receptor's source is a human donor in a cohort sampled during active COVID-19. The sequence links TRBV7-2 to TRBJ2-7; 5 matching bases give a weak D call of TRBD2. CDR3 sequence: CASSLGLGREEQYF. The DNA is TGTGCCAGCAGCTTAGGTCTGGGTAGGGAGGAGCAGTACTTC.